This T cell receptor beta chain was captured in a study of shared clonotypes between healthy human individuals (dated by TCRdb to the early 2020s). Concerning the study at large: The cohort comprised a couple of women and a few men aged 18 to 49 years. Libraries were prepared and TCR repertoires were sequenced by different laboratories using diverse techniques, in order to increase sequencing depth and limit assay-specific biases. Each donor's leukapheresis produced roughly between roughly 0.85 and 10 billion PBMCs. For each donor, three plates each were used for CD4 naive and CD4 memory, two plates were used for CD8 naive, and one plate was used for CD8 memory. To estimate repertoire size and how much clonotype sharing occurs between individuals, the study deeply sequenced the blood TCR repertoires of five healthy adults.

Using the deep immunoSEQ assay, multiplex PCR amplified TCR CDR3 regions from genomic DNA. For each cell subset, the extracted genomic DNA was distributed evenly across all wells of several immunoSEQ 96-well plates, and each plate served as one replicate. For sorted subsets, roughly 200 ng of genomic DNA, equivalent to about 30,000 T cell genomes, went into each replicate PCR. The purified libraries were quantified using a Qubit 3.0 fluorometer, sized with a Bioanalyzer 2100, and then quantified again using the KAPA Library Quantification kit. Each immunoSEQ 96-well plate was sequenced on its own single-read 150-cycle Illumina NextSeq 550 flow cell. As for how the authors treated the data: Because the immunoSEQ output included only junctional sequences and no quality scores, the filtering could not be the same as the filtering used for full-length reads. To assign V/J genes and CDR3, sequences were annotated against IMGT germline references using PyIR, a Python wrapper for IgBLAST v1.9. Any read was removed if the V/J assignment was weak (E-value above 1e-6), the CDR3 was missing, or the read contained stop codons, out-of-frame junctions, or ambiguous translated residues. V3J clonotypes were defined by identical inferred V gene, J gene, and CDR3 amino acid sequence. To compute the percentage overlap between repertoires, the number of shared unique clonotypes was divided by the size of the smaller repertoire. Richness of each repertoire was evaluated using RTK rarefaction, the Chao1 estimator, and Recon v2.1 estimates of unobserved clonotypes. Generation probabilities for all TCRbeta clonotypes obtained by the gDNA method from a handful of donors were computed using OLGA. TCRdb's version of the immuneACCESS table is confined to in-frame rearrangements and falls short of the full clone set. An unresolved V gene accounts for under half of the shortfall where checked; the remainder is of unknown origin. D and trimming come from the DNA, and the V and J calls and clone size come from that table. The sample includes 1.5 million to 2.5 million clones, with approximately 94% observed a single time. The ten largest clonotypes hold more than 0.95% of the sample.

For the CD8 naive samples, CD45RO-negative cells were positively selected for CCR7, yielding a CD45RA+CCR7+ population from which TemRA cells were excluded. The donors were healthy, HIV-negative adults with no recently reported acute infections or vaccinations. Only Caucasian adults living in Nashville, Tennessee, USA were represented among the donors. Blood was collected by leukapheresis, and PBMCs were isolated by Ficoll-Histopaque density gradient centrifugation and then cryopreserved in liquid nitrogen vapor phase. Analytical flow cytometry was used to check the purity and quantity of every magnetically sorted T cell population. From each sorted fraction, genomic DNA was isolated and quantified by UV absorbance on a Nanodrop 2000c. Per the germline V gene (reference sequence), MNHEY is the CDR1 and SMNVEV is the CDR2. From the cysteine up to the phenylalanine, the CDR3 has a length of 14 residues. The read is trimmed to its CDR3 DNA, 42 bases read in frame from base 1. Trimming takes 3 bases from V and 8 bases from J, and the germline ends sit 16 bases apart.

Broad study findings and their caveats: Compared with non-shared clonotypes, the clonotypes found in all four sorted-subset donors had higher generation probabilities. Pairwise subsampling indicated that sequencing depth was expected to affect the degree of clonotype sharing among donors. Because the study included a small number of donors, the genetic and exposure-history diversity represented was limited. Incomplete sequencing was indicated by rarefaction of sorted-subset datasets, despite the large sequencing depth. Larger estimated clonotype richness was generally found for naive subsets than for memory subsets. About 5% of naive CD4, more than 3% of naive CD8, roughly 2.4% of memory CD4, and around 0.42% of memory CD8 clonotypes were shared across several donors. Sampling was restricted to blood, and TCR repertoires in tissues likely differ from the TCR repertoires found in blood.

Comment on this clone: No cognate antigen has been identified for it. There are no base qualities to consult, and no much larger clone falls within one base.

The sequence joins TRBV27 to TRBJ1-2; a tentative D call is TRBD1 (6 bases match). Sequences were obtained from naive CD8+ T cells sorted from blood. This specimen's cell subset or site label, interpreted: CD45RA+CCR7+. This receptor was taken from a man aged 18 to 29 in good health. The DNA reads TGTGCCAGCAGTTTGCGGGGGGGGCAGAGAGGCTACACCTTC. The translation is CASSLRGGQRGYTF.